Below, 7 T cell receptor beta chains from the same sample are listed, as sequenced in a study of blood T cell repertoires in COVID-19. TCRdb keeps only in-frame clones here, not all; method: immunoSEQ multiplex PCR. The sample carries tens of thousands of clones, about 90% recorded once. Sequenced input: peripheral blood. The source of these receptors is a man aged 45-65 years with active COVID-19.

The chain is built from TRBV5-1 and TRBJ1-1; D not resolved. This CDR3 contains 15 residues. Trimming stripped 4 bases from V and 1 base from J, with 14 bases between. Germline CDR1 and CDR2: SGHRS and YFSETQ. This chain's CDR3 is CASSPPSSGNTEAFF. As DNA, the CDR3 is TGCGCCAGCAGCCCCCCCTCCTCGGGGAACACTGAAGCTTTCTTT.

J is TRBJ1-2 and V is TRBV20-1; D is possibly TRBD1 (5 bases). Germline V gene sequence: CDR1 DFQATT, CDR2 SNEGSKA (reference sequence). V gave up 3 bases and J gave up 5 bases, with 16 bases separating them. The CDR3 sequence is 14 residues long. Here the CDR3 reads CSASLPGQVYGYTF. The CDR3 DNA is TGCAGTGCTAGTCTGCCAGGACAAGTATATGGCTACACCTTC.

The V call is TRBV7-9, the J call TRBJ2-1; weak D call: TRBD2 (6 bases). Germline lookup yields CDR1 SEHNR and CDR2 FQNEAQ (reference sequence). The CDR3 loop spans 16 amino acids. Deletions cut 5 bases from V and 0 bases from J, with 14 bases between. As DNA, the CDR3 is TGTGCCAGCAGCCCACCCCGGGGGAGCTCCTACAATGAGCAGTTCTTC. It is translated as CASSPPRGSSYNEQFF.

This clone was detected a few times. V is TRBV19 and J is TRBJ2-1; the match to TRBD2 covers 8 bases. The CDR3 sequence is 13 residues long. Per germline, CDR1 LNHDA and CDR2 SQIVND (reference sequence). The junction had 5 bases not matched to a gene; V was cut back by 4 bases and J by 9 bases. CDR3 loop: CASSNGRASEQFF. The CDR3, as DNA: TGTGCCAGTAGTAACGGGAGGGCCAGTGAGCAGTTCTTC.

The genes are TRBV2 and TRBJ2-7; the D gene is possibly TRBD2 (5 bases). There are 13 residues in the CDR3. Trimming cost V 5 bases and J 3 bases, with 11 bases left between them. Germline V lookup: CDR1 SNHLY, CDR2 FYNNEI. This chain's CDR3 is CASSPSPIYEQYF. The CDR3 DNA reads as TGTGCCAGCAGTCCTAGCCCTATCTACGAGCAGTACTTC.

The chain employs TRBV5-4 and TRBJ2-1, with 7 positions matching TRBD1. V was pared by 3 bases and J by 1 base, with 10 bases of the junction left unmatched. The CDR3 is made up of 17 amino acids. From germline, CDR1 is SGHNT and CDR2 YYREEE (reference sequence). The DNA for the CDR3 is TGTGCCAGCAGCTCGTCCAAGACAGGGCATTCCTACAATGAGCAGTTCTTC. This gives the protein CASSSSKTGHSYNEQFF.

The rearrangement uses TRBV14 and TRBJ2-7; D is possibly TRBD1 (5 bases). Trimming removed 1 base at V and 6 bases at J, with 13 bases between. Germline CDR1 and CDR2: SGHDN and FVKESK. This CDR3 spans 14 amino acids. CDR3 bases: TGTGCCAGCAGCCAAGGGGCAGGGTGGGCCGAGCAGTACTTC. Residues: CASSQGAGWAEQYF.